This T cell receptor beta chain stems from a study of T cell responses to AZD1222 COVID-19 vaccine. Worth noting for this clone: Its antigen is undetermined.

Whole-study results and caveats: Repertoire samples came only from after the peak T cell response.

Method: immunoSEQ multiplex PCR; TCRdb's copy keeps in-frame clones and lacks some. The sample lists around 80,000 clones, roughly 83% occurring once. Looked up from germline, CDR1 is SGHTA and CDR2 is FQGNSA. The CDR3 length is 15 residues. With V trimmed by 4 bases and J by 0 bases, 3 bases remained unmatched. The input for sequencing was peripheral blood, taken on day 0 of AZD1222 vaccination. The sequence was obtained from an adult in good health. V usage is TRBV7-2 and J usage is TRBJ2-1; TRBD2 agrees at 7 bases. CDR3 sequence reads: CASSSQRGSYNEQFF. In DNA, the CDR3 is TGTGCCAGCAGCTCCCAGCGGGGCTCCTACAATGAGCAGTTCTTC.